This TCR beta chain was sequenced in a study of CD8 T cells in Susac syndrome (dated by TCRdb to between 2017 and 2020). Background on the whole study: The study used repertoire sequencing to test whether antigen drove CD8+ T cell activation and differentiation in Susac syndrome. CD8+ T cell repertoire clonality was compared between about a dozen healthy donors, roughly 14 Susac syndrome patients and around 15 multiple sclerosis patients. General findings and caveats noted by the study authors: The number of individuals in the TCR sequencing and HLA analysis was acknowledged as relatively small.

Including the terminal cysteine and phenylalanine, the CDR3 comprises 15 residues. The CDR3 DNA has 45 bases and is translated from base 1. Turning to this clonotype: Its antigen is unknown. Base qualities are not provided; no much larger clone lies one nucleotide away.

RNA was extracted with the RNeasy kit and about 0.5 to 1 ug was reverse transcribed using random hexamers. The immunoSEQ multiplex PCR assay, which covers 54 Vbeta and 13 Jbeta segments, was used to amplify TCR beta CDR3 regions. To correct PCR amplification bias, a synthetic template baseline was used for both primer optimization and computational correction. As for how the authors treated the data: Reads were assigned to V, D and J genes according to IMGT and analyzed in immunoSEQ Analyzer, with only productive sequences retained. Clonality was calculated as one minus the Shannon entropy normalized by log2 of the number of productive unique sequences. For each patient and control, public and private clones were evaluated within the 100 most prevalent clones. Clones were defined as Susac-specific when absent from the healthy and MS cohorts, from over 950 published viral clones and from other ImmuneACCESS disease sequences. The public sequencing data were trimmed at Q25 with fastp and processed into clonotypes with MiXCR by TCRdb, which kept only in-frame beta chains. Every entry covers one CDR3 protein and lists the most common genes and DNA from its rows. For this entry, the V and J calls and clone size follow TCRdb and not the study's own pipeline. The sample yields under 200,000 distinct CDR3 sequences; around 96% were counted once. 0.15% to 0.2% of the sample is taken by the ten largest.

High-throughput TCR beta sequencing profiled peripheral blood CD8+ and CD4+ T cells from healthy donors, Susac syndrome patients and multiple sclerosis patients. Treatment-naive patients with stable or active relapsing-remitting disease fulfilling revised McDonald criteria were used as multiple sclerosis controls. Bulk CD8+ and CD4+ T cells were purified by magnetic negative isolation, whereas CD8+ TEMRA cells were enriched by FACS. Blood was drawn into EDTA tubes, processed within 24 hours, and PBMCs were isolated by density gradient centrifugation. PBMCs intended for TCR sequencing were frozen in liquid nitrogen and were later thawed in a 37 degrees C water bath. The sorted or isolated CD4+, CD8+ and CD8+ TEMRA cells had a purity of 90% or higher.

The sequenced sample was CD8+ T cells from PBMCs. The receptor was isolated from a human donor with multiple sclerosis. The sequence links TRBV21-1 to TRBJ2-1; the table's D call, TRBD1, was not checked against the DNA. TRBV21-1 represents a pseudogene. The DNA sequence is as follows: TGTGCCAGCAGCGCACCCAAGGGACAGGGCAATGAGCAGTTCTTC. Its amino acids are CASSAPKGQGNEQFF.